The clone carrying this T cell receptor (beta chain) appeared many times. Its target is not known. Sequenced patients had shown CD8+CD57+ cell expansion by flow cytometry. This sample was taken from a study of CD8+CD57+ T cells in acquired aplastic anemia. The wider study: CD4+ and CD8+ cells, once sorted, gave DNA averaging roughly 3 ug. General study findings and limits: Common to patients and controls were about 31 CD8+ CDR3 sequences.

Germline values: CDR1 MGHRA, CDR2 YSYEKL. The CDR3 has 15 residues. The V segment lost 1 base and the J segment 4 bases; nucleotides outside the gene matches: 1. The study profiled TCR beta VDJ and CDR3 using genomic DNA as template. TCRdb processed the reads anew with MiXCR; each CDR3 protein has one entry. The sample records about 150,000 distinct CDR3 sequences, over 40% being singletons. The sequencing input was sorted CD4+, CD8+, or CD8+CD57+ T cells (not recorded which) from PBMCs. The sequence was obtained from a human donor with aplastic anemia. The rearrangement joins TRBV4-1 to TRBJ1-6; TRBD1 matches at 7 bases. In nucleotides, the CDR3 is TGCGCCAGCAGCCAAGCAGGGGGATATAATTCACCCCTCCACTTT. It specifies CASSQAGGYNSPLHF.